Listed below are T cell receptor beta chains from one sample, sequenced in a study of blood T cell repertoires in COVID-19. Profiled with immunoSEQ multiplex PCR; TCRdb holds only in-frame clones, not every one. The table records some 380,000 clones, about 90% of them present only once. Material: peripheral blood. These receptors were obtained from a man aged 18 to 29 with active or convalescent COVID-19. The conserved cysteine and the conserved F or W are not part of the CDR3 here. Fields, in order: V gene, J gene, CDR3 protein.

>TRBV18|TRBJ2-6
ASSPREGGAGANVLT
>TRBV10-3|TRBJ1-2
AIRRQDSYGYT
>TRBV15|TRBJ2-7
ATSRGRGTSSYEQY
>TRBV24-1|TRBJ2-2
ATSVYGVGTGELF
>TRBV25-1|TRBJ2-3
ASSETGTSATDTQY
>TRBV7-8|TRBJ2-5
ASSLEVAGGRTQY
>TRBV29-1|TRBJ2-7
SVRRTSGDYEQY
>TRBV6-1|TRBJ2-4
ASSPLAEAKNIQY
>TRBV3-1/TRBV3-2|TRBJ2-5
ASRQQGNLETQY
>TRBV7-2|TRBJ2-1
ASTIPIVYNEQF
>TRBV27|TRBJ1-6
ASKISGSDSPLH
>TRBV24-1|TRBJ1-2
ATSDPTGEGEGYT
>TRBV4-2|TRBJ1-5
ASSHPGGLLSNQPQH
>TRBV18|TRBJ2-7
ASSSHRGSLYEQY
>TRBV5-6|TRBJ2-3
ASRRRDYPDTQY
>TRBV7-6|TRBJ2-5
ASSLFGRVYQETQY
>TRBV20-1|TRBJ1-5
SASRGKNQPQH
>TRBV18|TRBJ1-1
ASSPRGEGTEAF
>TRBV10-3|TRBJ2-2
AISDTLGGGRGGELF
>TRBV27|TRBJ2-7
ASRASGSGEQY
>TRBV5-1|TRBJ1-3
ASSLSFGAGGNSGNTIY
>TRBV18|TRBJ1-1
ASSPPGTGYTEAF
>TRBV28|TRBJ1-4
ASSQNRDRGATNEKLF
>TRBV7-2|TRBJ2-3
ASSLETGRWTQY
>TRBV7-9|TRBJ2-5
ASSLVPHGDSETQY
>TRBV4-2|TRBJ2-7
ASSQGDKGSSYEQY
>TRBV28|TRBJ2-7
ASSLRTGEWY
>TRBV6-6|TRBJ2-1
ASRTSGQKNNEQF
>TRBV18|TRBJ1-1
ASFQGFDTEAF
>TRBV6-5|TRBJ2-7
ASSLPGVVQY
>TRBV5-1|TRBJ1-4
ASSLMGASGGEKLF
>TRBV7-2|TRBJ2-1
ASSFPGPNEQF
>TRBV7-2|TRBJ1-5
ASSFSKGSRGPQH
>TRBV29-1|TRBJ1-4
SVGGGQGEKLF
>TRBV10-3|TRBJ2-1
AISRTTGYNEQF
>TRBV27|TRBJ1-4
ASSLGQSEKLF
>TRBV12-3/TRBV12-4|TRBJ1-2
ATSRVNYGYT
>TRBV18|TRBJ2-5
ASSPRWSQETQY
>TRBV2|TRBJ1-5
ASSVEGARYQPQH
>TRBV5-6|TRBJ1-1
ASSFGRGLTEAF
>TRBV7-3|TRBJ2-7
ASSFLGGAPYEQY